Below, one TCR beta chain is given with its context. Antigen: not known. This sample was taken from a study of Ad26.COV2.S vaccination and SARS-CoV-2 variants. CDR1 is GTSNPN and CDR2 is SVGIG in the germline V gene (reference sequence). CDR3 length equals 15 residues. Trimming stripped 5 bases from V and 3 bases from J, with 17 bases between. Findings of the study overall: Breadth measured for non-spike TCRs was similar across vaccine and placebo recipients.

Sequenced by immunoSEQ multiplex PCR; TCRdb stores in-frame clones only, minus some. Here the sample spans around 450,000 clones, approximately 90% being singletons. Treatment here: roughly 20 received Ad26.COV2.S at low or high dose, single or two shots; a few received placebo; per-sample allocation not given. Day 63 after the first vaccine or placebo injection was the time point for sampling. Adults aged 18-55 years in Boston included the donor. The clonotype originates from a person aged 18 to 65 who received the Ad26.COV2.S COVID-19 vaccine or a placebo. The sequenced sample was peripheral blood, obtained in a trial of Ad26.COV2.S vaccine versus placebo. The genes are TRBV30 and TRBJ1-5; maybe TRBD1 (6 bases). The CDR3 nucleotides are TGTGCCTGGGCCTCCGGGACAACAAACAATCAGCCCCAGCATTTT. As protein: CAWASGTTNNQPQHF.